The T cell receptor (beta chain) described here comes from a study of blood T cell repertoires in COVID-19. The wider study: Samples representing acute and convalescent COVID-19 were sourced from the United States, Italy and Spain. Sources were T cells, B-cell-depleted T cells, or PBMCs; the material itself was cDNA or gDNA.

In the original analysis: Scientists estimated how many nucleated cells there were by amplifying reference gene primers. Libraries were prepared by immunoSEQ multiplex PCR; TCRdb keeps only in-frame clonotypes and omits some of them. That table supplies the V and J calls and clone size; D and trimming were determined from the DNA. The sample records 250,000 or so clones, approximately 86% being singletons. CDR3 size: 17 residues. Germline-derived CDR1 and CDR2 are SNHLY and FYNNEI. V lost 0 bases, J lost 1 base, and 13 bases lay in between. This TCR came from a man between 40 and 49 years old with active or convalescent COVID-19. The sequencing input was peripheral blood. The chain joins TRBV2 to TRBJ1-5; D is unclear. The CDR3 is CASSEALGGWSNQPQHF. In DNA form, the CDR3 reads TGTGCCAGCAGTGAAGCGCTAGGAGGGTGGAGCAATCAGCCCCAGCATTTT.